Presented here are 32 T cell receptor beta chains from one specimen sequenced in a study of OX40 agonist ivuxolimab in advanced cancers. The method was immunoSEQ multiplex PCR; TCRdb's version includes in-frame clones alone and lacks a portion of them. In the table there are some 70,000 clones, more than 85% of which are singletons. The input for sequencing was CD4+ or CD8+ T cells sorted from blood, taken in a trial of the OX40 agonist ivuxolimab. The source of these receptors is an adult with an advanced solid tumor such as melanoma, head and neck, liver or kidney cancer.

V is TRBV7-3 and J is TRBJ2-3; D is possibly TRBD2 (6 bases). Germline CDR1 SGHTA, CDR2 FQGTGA. The CDR3 extends over 16 amino acids. V lost 5 bases to trimming and J lost 5 bases, with 20 bases between them. Here the CDR3 reads CASSEHRSPGVDTQYF. CDR3 sequence (DNA): TGTGCCAGCAGCGAACATCGTAGTCCGGGGGTAGATACGCAGTATTTT.

CDR3 bases: TGTGCCAGCAGCTTAGAACCAGGGCATGGCTACACCTTC. Translation: CASSLEPGHGYTF. The chain joins TRBV7-2 to TRBJ1-2; tentatively, D is TRBD1 (5 bases). The CDR3 spans 13 residues. CDR1 is SGHTA and CDR2 is FQGNSA in the germline V gene. Trimming took 1 base from V and 6 from J, leaving 9 bases between them.

The V call is TRBV19, the J call TRBJ1-5; the D is unclear. Deletions cut 5 bases from V and 7 bases from J, with 12 bases between. The CDR3 length is 13 residues. CDR1 and CDR2 (germline): LNHDA, SQIVND (reference sequence). The DNA for the CDR3 is TGTGCCAGTAGTGGGTATGCGGGCCAGCCCCAGCATTTT. Protein sequence: CASSGYAGQPQHF.

A single count supports this clone. This sequence joins TRBV18 and TRBJ2-1, with a weak D call TRBD2 (5 bases). V gave up 3 bases and J gave up 2 bases, with 14 bases separating them. The germline V gene has CDR1 KGHSH and CDR2 LQKENI. The CDR3 covers 16 residues. CDR3 coding DNA: TGTGCCAGCTCACCTCTAGCTGCCTCTACCTACAATGAGCAGTTCTTC. Translated: CASSPLAASTYNEQFF.

The chain employs TRBV6-1 and TRBJ1-1; TRBD1 might be the D (5 bases). The CDR3 loop spans 13 amino acids. In germline, CDR1 is MNHNS, CDR2 SASEGT. V was pared by 7 bases and J by 3 bases, with 12 bases between. CDR3 in amino acids: CASTGHAYTEAFF. In DNA, the CDR3 is TGTGCCAGCACCGGACACGCGTACACTGAAGCTTTCTTT.

This clone was counted once. This chain uses TRBV7-8 with TRBJ1-3; D ambiguous. CDR1 SGHVS and CDR2 FQNEAQ come from the germline V gene. V lost 0 bases and J 3 bases, leaving 6 bases between the germline ends. This CDR3 is built from 14 residues. The CDR3 coding sequence is TGTGCCAGCAGCTTAGCAGGCATTGGAAACACCATATATTTT. It specifies CASSLAGIGNTIYF.

J is TRBJ2-7 and V is TRBV6-1; possibly TRBD2 for D (6 bases). CDR3 length equals 14 residues. V dropped 6 bases and J dropped 2 bases, with 14 bases sitting between them. Germline CDR1 and CDR2: MNHNS and SASEGT. CDR3 sequence (DNA): TGTGCCAGCAGGGCCTCAGGAGGGGCCTACGAGCAGTACTTC. Protein sequence: CASRASGGAYEQYF.

V and J are TRBV9 and TRBJ2-2, with TRBD2 identical over 9 bases. Germline V CDR1 and CDR2: SGDLS, YYNGEE. The CDR3 contains 16 residues. V trimming: 0 bases; J trimming: 7 bases; junction bases outside the gene matches: 7. The CDR3 loop is CASSVVGGGADGELFF. CDR3 bases: TGTGCCAGCAGCGTAGTTGGCGGGGGGGCCGACGGGGAGCTGTTTTTT.

V gene TRBV5-6 combines with J gene TRBJ1-2, with D unclear. The CDR3 extends over 14 amino acids. Germline V lookup: CDR1 SGHDT, CDR2 YYEEEE. The V end was cut by 1 base, the J end by 4 bases, with 11 bases between. CDR3 coding DNA: TGTGCCAGCAGCTTGAGCATCTTTACCTATGGCTACACCTTC. Residues: CASSLSIFTYGYTF.

The chain joins TRBV13 to TRBJ2-2; D is perhaps TRBD2 (6 bases). CDR1 is PRHDT, CDR2 FYEKMQ, per germline (reference sequence). The CDR3 is made up of 16 amino acids. Deletions cut 3 bases from V and 2 bases from J, with 13 bases between. The CDR3: CASSFGDSQNTGELFF. The CDR3 DNA is TGTGCCAGCAGCTTCGGGGACTCCCAAAACACCGGGGAGCTGTTTTTT.

This chain joins TRBV21-1 and TRBJ1-2; the DNA was not used to check the table's D call, TRBD1. TRBV21-1 is listed as a pseudogene. This CDR3 comprises 13 residues. The chain's CDR3 is CASSFRTGDGYTF. CDR3 DNA sequence: TGTGCCAGCAGCTTCCGGACAGGGGATGGCTACACCTTC.

This chain uses TRBV27 with TRBJ2-1, with D perhaps TRBD1 or TRBD2 (5 bases each). The V gene's germline CDR1 is MNHEY and CDR2 SMNVEV (reference sequence). Trimming removed 9 bases at V and 10 bases at J, with 25 bases between. This CDR3 is 15 amino acids long. CDR3 nucleotides: TGTGCCAGTAGACCTGGTGGGGGATGGAGAGGGGAGCAGTTCTTC. It specifies CASRPGGGWRGEQFF.

The CDR3 nucleotides are TGTGCCAGCAGCCGGGGGGCTGAAGCTTTCTTT. Residues: CASSRGAEAFF. The chain uses TRBV6-5 and TRBJ1-1, with D possibly being TRBD1 (5 bases). Trimming took off 6 bases at V and 6 bases at J, with 8 bases between the two ends. Per germline, CDR1 MNHEY and CDR2 SVGAGI. CDR3 size: 11 residues.

The chain is built from TRBV10-1 and TRBJ2-7, with 11 bases that match TRBD2. The CDR3 has 18 amino acids. Germline-derived CDR1 and CDR2 are WNHNN and SYGVQD (reference sequence). V dropped 2 bases and J dropped 1; count of bases not matched to a gene: 10. Written as DNA, the CDR3 is TGCGCCAGCAGTGAGCCGCCTCAAACTAGCGGGGGTTCCTACGAGCAGTACTTC. Its translation: CASSEPPQTSGGSYEQYF.

The chain carries TRBV28 and TRBJ1-2; D is possibly TRBD1 (5 bases). Germline CDR1 MDHEN, CDR2 SYDVKM. V was clipped by 6 bases and J by 4 bases, with 18 bases between them. This CDR3 comprises 15 residues. CDR3 amino acids: CASRRAGQLAYGYTF. The CDR3 DNA reads as TGTGCCAGCAGACGCGCAGGGCAGTTGGCCTATGGCTACACCTTC.

J is TRBJ2-7 and V is TRBV30; D is unclear. Trimming stripped 1 base from V and 6 bases from J, with 10 bases between. The CDR3 spans 12 residues. Germline loops: CDR1 GTSNPN, CDR2 SVGIG (reference sequence). CDR3 coding DNA: TGTGCCTGGAGTGAATTAGCAGGCGAGCAGTACTTC. This sequence encodes CAWSELAGEQYF. Full variable domain (rest looked up from reference TRBV30 and TRBJ2-7): SQTIHQWPATLVQPVGSPLSLECTVEGTSNPNLYWYRQAAGRGLQLLFYSVGIGQISSEVPQNLSASRPQDRQFILSSKKLLLSDSGFYLCAWSELAGEQYFGPGTRLTVT.

The chain has TRBV6-1 and TRBJ1-2; 9 bases line up with TRBD1. V gave up 5 bases and J gave up 8 bases; unmatched junction bases: 9. This CDR3 has 14 amino acids. Germline V gene data show CDR1 as MNHNS and CDR2 as SASEGT. CDR3 in amino acids: CASSKQGARVGYTF. CDR3 bases: TGTGCCAGCAGTAAACAGGGGGCGCGGGTAGGCTACACCTTC.

This clone has just one count. The V and J genes are TRBV19 and TRBJ1-2, with 9 bases that match TRBD1. With V trimmed by 3 bases and J by 5 bases, 10 bases remained unmatched. The CDR3 sequence is 16 residues long. Germline-derived CDR1 and CDR2 are LNHDA and SQIVND (reference sequence). The CDR3 region is CASSIAPPGQGYGYTF. The DNA of the CDR3 is TGTGCCAGTAGTATTGCTCCACCGGGACAGGGATATGGCTACACCTTC.

This clone has only a few counts. The gene calls are TRBV19 and TRBJ1-1; D remains ambiguous. The CDR3 runs 13 residues. V lost 2 bases, J lost 3 bases, and 7 bases lay in between. Germline CDR1 is LNHDA and CDR2 is SQIVND (reference sequence). The CDR3 sequence: CASSINADTEAFF. The CDR3 nucleotides read TGTGCCAGTAGTATAAATGCCGACACTGAAGCTTTCTTT.

The chain has TRBV7-3 and TRBJ2-2, with D maybe TRBD2 (6 bases). The V and J ends lost 5 bases and 1 base respectively, with 17 bases between them. Germline V lookup: CDR1 SGHTA, CDR2 FQGTGA. The CDR3 consists of 17 residues. CDR3 coding DNA: TGTGCCAGCAGCCCTATGGCCCCGGGGGTGAACACCGGGGAGCTGTTTTTT. It translates to CASSPMAPGVNTGELFF. The variable domain in full, completed from reference TRBV7-3 and TRBJ2-2, reads GAGVSQTPSNKVTEKGKYVELRCDPISGHTALYWYRQSLGQGPEFLIYFQGTGAADDSGLPNDRFFAVRPEGSVSTLKIQRTERGDSAVYLCASSPMAPGVNTGELFFGEGSRLTVL.

The rearrangement links TRBV18 to TRBJ1-1; perhaps TRBD1 as D (6 bases). CDR1 and CDR2 from the germline V gene are KGHSH and LQKENI. The CDR3 runs 14 residues. Trimming stripped 6 bases from V and 6 bases from J, with 17 bases between. The chain's CDR3 is CASSRESGGPEAFF. CDR3 nucleotides: TGTGCCAGCTCCCGGGAAAGCGGGGGGCCTGAAGCTTTCTTT.

This clone was recorded once. This chain joins TRBV6-5 and TRBJ1-1; maybe TRBD1 (5 bases). The CDR3 has 13 amino acids. CDR1 is MNHEY and CDR2 is SVGAGI in the germline V gene. V was shortened by 4 bases and J by 7 bases, with 13 bases between the two germline ends. CDR3 sequence reads: CASSSNRGFEAFF. The CDR3 DNA follows: TGTGCCAGCAGTTCTAACCGGGGCTTTGAAGCTTTCTTT.

The rearrangement uses TRBV6-6 and TRBJ2-1; D is uncertain. Germline-derived CDR1 and CDR2 are MNHNY and SVGAGI (reference sequence). V was trimmed by 10 bases and J by 3 bases, leaving 10 bases between them. The CDR3 totals 12 residues. In DNA, the CDR3 is TGTGCCACCGGCGGTGGCTACAATGAGCAGTTCTTC. It codes for CATGGGYNEQFF.

The rearrangement links TRBV29-1 to TRBJ2-5; TRBD1 aligns across 7 bases. The CDR3 runs 13 residues. Unmatched junction bases numbered 8, after V lost 7 bases and J lost 3 bases. Germline CDR1 is SQVTM and CDR2 is ANQGSEA. CDR3 nucleotide sequence: TGCAGCGCCCTGACAGGGCGAGAAGAGACCCAGTACTTC. Its protein product is CSALTGREETQYF.

V is TRBV27 and J is TRBJ2-5; 8 bases align to TRBD2. V lost 2 bases and J lost 5; bases outside the gene matches: 13. The germline CDR1 and CDR2 sequences are MNHEY and SMNVEV (reference sequence). CDR3 length: 17 amino acids. This CDR3 is CASSLGGRAGVWETQYF. In nucleotides, the CDR3 is TGTGCCAGCAGTTTAGGGGGTCGAGCGGGAGTCTGGGAGACCCAGTACTTC.

This clone was counted only a few times. The chain links TRBV5-4 to TRBJ2-1; D may be TRBD1 or TRBD2 (5 bases each). The CDR3 runs to 16 residues. The germline V and J ends were trimmed by 1 base and 7 bases, with 18 bases remaining between them. Germline V gene sequence: CDR1 SGHNT, CDR2 YYREEE (reference sequence). Here the CDR3 reads CASSLRVGGIGNEQFF. DNA for the CDR3: TGTGCCAGCAGCTTGAGGGTTGGGGGAATAGGGAATGAGCAGTTCTTC.

The genes are TRBV9 and TRBJ1-2; possibly TRBD1 for D (6 bases). V dropped 4 bases and J dropped 11 bases, with 18 bases sitting between them. This CDR3 comprises 13 residues. Germline V gene lookup returns CDR1 SGDLS and CDR2 YYNGEE. CDR3 residues: CASSPGMGGRYTF. CDR3 sequence (DNA): TGTGCCAGCAGCCCGGGGATGGGGGGCAGGTACACCTTC.

The J gene is TRBJ1-5, the V gene TRBV7-2; D ambiguous. Germline V lookup: CDR1 SGHTA, CDR2 FQGNSA. V dropped 5 bases and J dropped 2 bases, with 10 bases sitting between them. CDR3 length equals 14 residues. In DNA form, the CDR3 reads TGTGCCAGCAGCCCCCGGGGAGGCAATCAGCCCCAGCATTTT. Encoded protein: CASSPRGGNQPQHF.

The gene calls are TRBV7-2 and TRBJ1-1; the match to TRBD1 covers 10 bases. The junction had 11 bases not matched to a gene; V was cut back by 5 bases and J by 11 bases. CDR1 is SGHTA and CDR2 is FQGNSA in the germline V gene. The CDR3 is 14 residues long. CDR3 region: CASSRSPGTGVAFF. The CDR3 region has the DNA TGTGCCAGCAGCCGAAGTCCCGGGACAGGGGTGGCTTTCTTT.

This rearrangement joins TRBV5-1 to TRBJ2-3; D call uncertain. With 4 bases removed from V and 6 bases from J, the gap between germline ends came to 9 bases. There are 12 residues in the CDR3. The germline gives CDR1 SGHRS, CDR2 YFSETQ. This CDR3 reads CASSQVGDTQYF. The CDR3, as DNA: TGCGCCAGCAGCCAGGTAGGGGATACGCAGTATTTT.

The genes are TRBV30 and TRBJ1-2, with unresolved D. Germline assignment: CDR1 GTSNPN and CDR2 SVGIG (reference sequence). Trimming removed 0 bases at V and 8 bases at J, with 10 bases between. The CDR3 is 12 amino acids. The CDR3 here is CAWSVGGAGYTF. The DNA for the CDR3 is TGTGCCTGGAGTGTTGGAGGAGCGGGCTACACCTTC.

V gene TRBV19 combines with J gene TRBJ1-1; D remains unclear. Trimming removed 7 bases from V and 4 bases from J, with 22 bases in between. The CDR3 totals 16 residues. Per germline, CDR1 LNHDA and CDR2 SQIVND (reference sequence). CDR3 nucleotides: TGTGCCAGTACCCCAACAAGGGCGACGGTCGTCACTGAAGCTTTCTTT. Encoded protein: CASTPTRATVVTEAFF.